This is a list of T cell receptor beta chains from one sample in a study of OX40 agonist ivuxolimab in advanced cancers. Measured with immunoSEQ multiplex PCR; TCRdb has only the in-frame clones, and not every one. Of 60,000 to 100,000 clones listed, approximately 95% are singletons. Sequences were derived from CD4+ or CD8+ T cells sorted from blood, sampled in a trial of the OX40 agonist ivuxolimab. The source of these receptors is an adult with an advanced solid tumor such as melanoma, head and neck, liver or kidney cancer. The CDR3 runs from the conserved cysteine through the conserved F or W. Fields, in order: V gene, J gene, CDR3 protein.

TRBV27	TRBJ2-7	CASSLTATYEQYF
TRBV7-2	TRBJ2-7	CASSLTGNTYSYEQYF
TRBV11-2	TRBJ2-7	CASSLGLVAEQYF
TRBV4-1	TRBJ1-1	CASSQAGNTEAFF
TRBV11-3	TRBJ2-2	CASSSLTSGGPNTRGELFF
TRBV7-9	TRBJ1-2	CASRPGTGAPGGYTF
TRBV6-1	TRBJ2-7	CASRASSYEQYF
TRBV6-6	TRBJ2-2	CASSIGQNTGELFF
TRBV5-5	TRBJ2-7	CASSYTSGGSYEQYF
TRBV7-9	TRBJ2-2	CASTPPYGELFF
TRBV9	TRBJ2-3	CASSSLVYTAQYF
TRBV4-1	TRBJ2-7	CASSLSSGLTYEQYF
TRBV29-1	TRBJ1-2	CSVPGTGLDGYTF